This T cell receptor beta chain was obtained from a study of T cells in Graves' hyperthyroidism and ophthalmopathy. There were TCR beta CDR3 regions amplified from RNA transcripts. The HTBI set primed first-round TCR CDR3 RT-PCR. MiXCR, applied by TCRdb to the multiplex PCR reads, yields one record per CDR3 protein. The sample shows 700,000 or so distinct CDR3 sequences, less than 20% of them seen only once. Germline V CDR1 and CDR2: SEHNR, FQNEAQ (reference sequence). Trimming shortened V by 9 bases and J by 4 bases, and 12 bases separated the two germline ends. This CDR3 comprises 13 residues. Findings of the study overall: A model using 13 V-J features told ophthalmopathy apart from stable hyperthyroidism. Model output signaled ophthalmopathy a median 6.5 months ahead of onset.

Regarding this clonotype: Its antigen is not identified.

The sample comprised blood. The chain employs TRBV7-9 and TRBJ1-4; no reliable D call. The sequence was obtained from a man aged 18-30 years with Graves' hyperthyroidism. The CDR3 DNA reads TGTGCCAGTAGGCCGGACGTTAATGAAAAACTGTTTTTT. Translating gives CASRPDVNEKLFF.